The clone carrying this T cell receptor beta chain showed up just a few times. Its antigen is still unknown. The data are from a study of T-cell memory formation after mild COVID-19. Study at large: Largely, TCR clusters stayed within a single donor.

Findings of the study overall: Pre-infection memory already had some responding clones, implying cross-reactive memory joined. Clones which contracted sat mainly in CM and EM if CD4+, and in EMRA if CD8+. CD4+ bias marked clones expanding day 15 to 37, unlike balanced contracting clones.

TCRdb analysed the 5' RACE reads with MiXCR anew, one entry per CDR3 protein. The sample lists 350,000 to 400,000 distinct CDR3 sequences, 21% occurring once. CDR1 and CDR2 from the germline V gene are MNHEY and SVGEGT. The CDR3 totals 14 residues. Trimming cost V 6 bases and J 1 base, with 12 bases left between them. The origin of this receptor is an adult woman who had mild COVID-19 (a few samples of this study predate the infection). Cell type and time point are not known. The chain uses TRBV6-2 or TRBV6-3 and TRBJ2-5; tentative D call: TRBD2 (5 bases). The specimen was PBMCs or a T cell subset sorted from them (not recorded which). In nucleotides, the CDR3 is TGTGCCAGCAGCAACGAGCGGATCCAAGAGACCCAGTACTTC. Translation: CASSNERIQETQYF.